A selection of T cell receptor beta chains follows, all from one sample in a study of CD8 T cells in ankylosing spondylitis. TCRdb reanalysed the 5' RACE reads using MiXCR and keeps one entry per CDR3 protein. The repertoire holds hundreds of thousands of distinct CDR3 sequences, with roughly 26% as singletons. The sequencing sample was made of blood, either unsorted or a sorted T cell fraction (not recorded which). The source of these receptors is a male donor with ankylosing spondylitis. The CDR3 runs from the conserved cysteine through the conserved F or W. The D gene is left open where the match is weak. Some rows mark clone size as missing; the rest say once, few, many or name a class of expanded clone.

V gene,clone size,CDR3 length,J gene,D gene,CDR3 DNA,CDR3 protein
TRBV20-1,NA,17,TRBJ2-1,TRBD2,TGCAGTGCTAGAACCCCTAGCGGGAGCCGGAGTTTGGATGAGCAGTTCTTC,CSARTPSGSRSLDEQFF
TRBV3-1,few,14,TRBJ1-5,NA,TGTGCCAGCAGCCACTGGGGGGATAATCAGCCCCAGCATTTT,CASSHWGDNQPQHF
TRBV5-5,medium-sized,14,TRBJ1-2,TRBD1,TGTGCCAGCAGCTTGGAACAGGGGCCTTATGGCTACACCTTC,CASSLEQGPYGYTF
TRBV12-3/TRBV12-4,NA,15,TRBJ2-5,NA,TGTGCCAGCAGTTTGGGCGGAAGATTCCAAGAGACCCAGTACTTC,CASSLGGRFQETQYF
TRBV12-3/TRBV12-4,few,15,TRBJ2-1,TRBD1,TGTGCCAGCATCGCTGGGACAGGGGCATACAATGAGCAGTTCTTC,CASIAGTGAYNEQFF
TRBV20-1,NA,12,TRBJ1-1,TRBD1,TGCCGTCCCACAGGGGATAAGGCTGAAGCTTTCTTT,CRPTGDKAEAFF
TRBV12-3/TRBV12-4,many,11,TRBJ2-1,NA,TGTGCCAGCAGTTTCCAGTTGGAGCAGTTCTTC,CASSFQLEQFF
TRBV6-2/TRBV6-3,NA,14,TRBJ2-7,NA,TGTGCCAGCAACTACGGGACTTACTCCTACGAGCAGTACTTC,CASNYGTYSYEQYF
TRBV5-1,NA,14,TRBJ1-2,NA,TGCGCCAGCAGCCAAGCTTCGGGGGCGAATGGCTACACCTTC,CASSQASGANGYTF
TRBV7-6,NA,16,TRBJ2-7,NA,TGTGCCAGCAGCTTATATAGTCCTCCGTCGACCTACGAGCAGTACTTC,CASSLYSPPSTYEQYF
TRBV20-1,NA,13,TRBJ1-1,NA,TGCAGTGCGGGACGGGGGGAGGACACTGAAGCTTTCTTT,CSAGRGEDTEAFF
TRBV7-9,many,15,TRBJ1-6,NA,TGTGCCAGCAGCTTAGCTGGTCAGGGAAATTCACCCCTCCACTTT,CASSLAGQGNSPLHF
TRBV19,NA,14,TRBJ1-1,NA,TGTGCCAGTATGAGGAGGTCCATGAACACTGAAGCTTTCTTT,CASMRRSMNTEAFF
TRBV7-9,NA,15,TRBJ2-1,NA,TGTGCCAGCACCCAACGGTCGGCAGACAGAAATGAGCAGTTCTTC,CASTQRSADRNEQFF
TRBV6-5,NA,14,TRBJ1-2,NA,TGTGCCAGCAGTTACTCGTGGCCGAACTATGGCTACACCTTC,CASSYSWPNYGYTF
TRBV6-6,few,13,TRBJ1-5,TRBD1,TGTGCCAACGCACAGGGGTTTGATCAGCCCCAGCATTTT,CANAQGFDQPQHF
TRBV29-1,NA,15,TRBJ2-1,NA,TGCAGCGTTGAGGACTTCTCTAGCGTTTACAATGAGCAGTTCTTC,CSVEDFSSVYNEQFF
TRBV18,few,16,TRBJ2-1,NA,TGTGCCAGCTCACCGGAGGGGAGTGGGTCCTACAATGAGCAGTTCTTC,CASSPEGSGSYNEQFF
TRBV2,NA,15,TRBJ2-3,TRBD2,TGTGCCAGCACCCGTAGCGGGGCCCGCACAGATACGCAGTATTTT,CASTRSGARTDTQYF
TRBV3-1,NA,14,TRBJ2-1,NA,TGTGCCAGCAGCCAAGATCTACAGACCCATGAGCAGTTCTTC,CASSQDLQTHEQFF
TRBV7-2,NA,13,TRBJ1-1,NA,TGTGCCAGCAGCACCCGGGGGGAGGGGGAAGCTTTCTTT,CASSTRGEGEAFF
TRBV29-1,few,14,TRBJ2-5,NA,TGCAGCGTTGAAGGCCGACAGGCAAAAGAGACCCAGTACTTC,CSVEGRQAKETQYF
TRBV7-2,few,15,TRBJ2-3,NA,TGTGCCAGCAGCTTAGCGGGGATCGTTGTGGATACGCAGTATTTT,CASSLAGIVVDTQYF
TRBV12-3/TRBV12-4,NA,15,TRBJ2-2,NA,TGTGCCAGCAGCCCCTACCTGGGAGGTGGGGGGGAGCTGTTTTTT,CASSPYLGGGGELFF
TRBV4-2,NA,15,TRBJ1-1,TRBD1,TGTGCCAGCAGCCAATTGGGACAGGGCGGGAGTGAAGCTTTCTTT,CASSQLGQGGSEAFF
TRBV4-1,many,14,TRBJ2-2,NA,TGCGCCAGCAGCCAAGAAGTAAGAGGCGGGGAGCTGTTTTTT,CASSQEVRGGELFF
TRBV9,many,17,TRBJ2-3,NA,TGTGCCAGCAGCCAACAGCCCGGGTCTCCAAGCACAGATACGCAGTATTTT,CASSQQPGSPSTDTQYF
TRBV6-2/TRBV6-3,few,13,TRBJ1-5,TRBD1,TGTGCCGTCATGACAGGGGTCAATCAGCCCCAGCATTTT,CAVMTGVNQPQHF
TRBV7-2,NA,14,TRBJ1-4,TRBD1,TGTGCCAGCAGCTCGGACAGGGGTGGTGAAAAACTGTTTTTT,CASSSDRGGEKLFF